This T cell receptor beta chain was captured in a study of diagnostic markers for celiac disease (dated by TCRdb to 2018 to 2021). Remarks on this clonotype: The specificity of this receptor is unknown.

For sequencing, an Illumina MiSeq was employed. Through TCRdb reprocessing, the reads give one entry per CDR3 protein sequence; DNA is omitted. This sample's table carries roughly 420 distinct CDR3 sequences. The ten largest clones capture less than 30% of the sample. The CDR3, from cysteine to phenylalanine, totals 16 residues. This entry has no DNA. The germline V gene specifies KGHSH as CDR1 and LQKENI as CDR2. The rearranged chain carries TRBV18 and TRBJ2-2; TCRdb designates TRBD2, a call that cannot be tested without DNA. Material for sequencing was either unsorted cells or a sorted T cell fraction (not recorded which). The sequence was obtained from a human donor. CDR3 region: CASSPYLAENTGELFF. The CDR3 plus the reference TRBV18 and TRBJ2-2 genes for the other parts give the full variable domain: NAGVMQNPRHLVRRRGQEARLRCSPMKGHSHVYWYRQLPEEGLKFMVYLQKENIIDESGMPKERFSAEFPKEGPSILRIQQVVRGDSAAYFCASSPYLAENTGELFFGEGSRLTVL.